A single sample gave rise to the 26 T cell receptor beta chains below, sequenced in a study of tumor-infiltrating lymphocytes in primary liver carcinoma. TCR beta cDNA came from about 0.55 ug total RNA, primed with a constant-region primer. It was through three nested multiplex PCR rounds of slightly modified ARM-PCR that TCR beta libraries arose. A C-beta reverse primer was combined with TRBV1-TRBV30 forward primers in the first two PCR rounds, and each round had approximately 9 cycles. Each CDR3 protein gets one entry after TCRdb re-called the multiplex PCR reads with MiXCR. The sample holds roughly 100,000 distinct CDR3 sequences, around 83% seen once. The study co-extracted DNA and RNA from 20-30 mg of unsorted bulk tissue. Sequenced: liver tumor tissue from sampling region 3. Subset defined: tumor region T3, left-lateral pole. These receptors originate from a middle-aged man with primary liver carcinoma and hepatitis B virus infection.

Points on this clonotype: Sequence at one end of the junction differs from germline and may be a read error. The chain combines TRBV12-3 or TRBV12-4 with TRBJ2-3; 9 nucleotides agree with TRBD2. CDR3 length: 16 amino acids. The CDR3 loop reads CGSSSRTSVVTDTQYF. Here the CDR3 DNA reads TGTGGCAGCAGTTCGAGGACTAGCGTGGTCACAGATACGCAGTATTTT.

This clonotype was detected a few times. With a much larger clone just one base away, this may be a read error. The final CDR3 position lacks the conserved phenylalanine or tryptophan, pointing to a likely read error. It is unclear where the CDR3 begins or ends on the DNA, so no DNA is shown, and the CDR3 is as TCRdb lists it. V and J are TRBV6-4 and TRBJ2-5; the listed D gene, TRBD2, was not tested against the DNA. The CDR3 contains 12 residues when both ends are counted. Germline V gene sequence: CDR1 MRHNA, CDR2 SNTAGT. The CDR3 spells CASSDSTSGSLI.

The chain is built from TRBV5-5 and TRBJ2-3, with a possible D match to TRBD2 (5 bases). There are 14 residues in the CDR3. Trimming removed 0 bases at V and 8 bases at J, with 13 bases between. From germline, CDR1 is SGHKS and CDR2 YYEKEE (reference sequence). CDR3 amino acids: CASSLETGRVTQYF. The CDR3 DNA reads TGTGCCAGCAGCTTGGAGACGGGAAGAGTTACGCAGTATTTT.

Note on this clonotype: The junction departs from the called germline gene at one end, perhaps through a read error. The J gene is TRBJ2-7, the V gene TRBV6-2 or TRBV6-3; D ambiguous. In germline, CDR1 is MNHEY, CDR2 SVGEGT. The length of the CDR3 is 11 residues. In DNA, the CDR3 is TGTACCAGCAGTTACAGCTACGACCAGTACTTC. Amino acid sequence: CTSSYSYDQYF.

V is TRBV5-1 and J is TRBJ2-7, with 7 bases fitting TRBD2. Germline lookup yields CDR1 SGHRS and CDR2 YFSETQ. The CDR3 contains 18 residues. Trimming removed 2 bases from V and 3 bases from J; junction bases left unmatched: 17. This CDR3 is CASSFSTSVTRGSYEQYF. Here the CDR3 DNA reads TGCGCCAGCAGCTTCAGTACTAGCGTAACTAGGGGAAGCTACGAGCAGTACTTC.

Notes on this clonotype: The junction and the germline gene differ at one end; a read error may be behind it. The chain recombines TRBV6-1 with TRBJ1-5; D unresolved. CDR1 MNHNS and CDR2 SASEGT come from the germline V gene. CDR3 length: 17 amino acids. Here the CDR3 DNA reads TGTGCCAGCAGCCCCCAACTGGACGATCGCTTCAATCAGCCACAGCACTTT. The encoded protein is CASSPQLDDRFNQPQHF.

In regard to this clonotype: Because it lacks the conserved phenylalanine or tryptophan at the end, this CDR3 is likely a read error. V and J are TRBV12-3 or TRBV12-4 and TRBJ2-1, with D perhaps matching TRBD1 (7 bases). This CDR3 spans 17 amino acids. The chain's CDR3 is CASSPGSGAGGYNKQFL. The CDR3 DNA reads as TGTGCCAGCAGCCCGGGTTCGGGGGCAGGGGGGTACAATAAGCAGTTCTTA.

Concerning this clonotype itself: The junction and the germline gene differ at one end; a read error may be behind it. The chain is built from TRBV11-1 and TRBJ2-2, with D tentatively TRBD1 (6 bases). CDR1 and CDR2 from the germline V gene are SGHAT and FQDESV (reference sequence). This CDR3 is built from 13 residues. The CDR3 DNA sequence: TGTACCAGCAACTTTTGGGACACCAGGGAGCTGTTTTTT. The encoded protein is CTSNFWDTRELFF.

The V call is TRBV29-1, the J call TRBJ2-3, with 7 bases identical to TRBD2. Germline V gives CDR1 SQVTM, CDR2 ANQGSEA. The CDR3 contains 17 residues. Trimming cost V 7 bases and J 8 bases; bases outside gene matches: 24. Written as DNA, the CDR3 is TGCAGCGCCCCAACAGCGGGATCCCAAAGGTTGTCGGCTACGCAGTATTTT. Residues: CSAPTAGSQRLSATQYF.

Regarding this clonotype: A junction end diverges from the germline sequence, so it may reflect a read error. For the CDR3, the DNA is TGTACCAGCACCCTCACGGGACTAGCGGGAGAGACCCCATACTTC. It yields the protein CTSTLTGLAGETPYF. V is TRBV11-1 and J is TRBJ2-5, with 14 bases identical to TRBD2. Germline V gene data show CDR1 as SGHAT and CDR2 as FQDESV (reference sequence). There are 15 residues in the CDR3.

As for this clonotype: Germline and junction disagree at one end, which may indicate a read error. CDR3 sequence (DNA): TGTGCCTGGAATAGGGAGGACTCCTACGAGCAATACTTC. Translating gives CAWNREDSYEQYF. The rearrangement links TRBV30 to TRBJ2-7, with a tentative D call TRBD2 (6 bases). Germline V lookup: CDR1 GTSNPN, CDR2 SVGIG (reference sequence). The CDR3 length is 13 residues.

The CDR3 loop is CSVDRKQGNEQFF. The CDR3 DNA follows: TGCAGCGTTGACCGTAAACAAGGAAATGAGCAGTTCTTC. The V and J genes are TRBV29-1 and TRBJ2-1; D is unresolved. The germline V gene encodes CDR1 SQVTM and CDR2 ANQGSEA. V was clipped by 3 bases and J by 7 bases, with 13 bases between them. CDR3 size: 13 residues.

This clonotype was counted once. J is TRBJ2-7 and V is TRBV4-3, with D unresolved. Between the trimmed V and J ends, which lost 1 base and 6 bases, there was a span of 10 bases. This CDR3 spans 13 amino acids. The V gene's germline CDR1 is LGHNA and CDR2 YSLEER. CDR3 DNA sequence: TGCGCCAGCAGCCAAGTTAGGGATTCCGAGCAGTACTTC. It encodes CASSQVRDSEQYF.

Regarding this clonotype: Since a much larger clone is just one base distant, this may be a read error. The chain combines TRBV5-1 with TRBJ2-1; possible D gene TRBD2, 5 bases. Germline lookup yields CDR1 SGHRS and CDR2 YFSETQ. With 0 bases removed from V and 5 bases from J, the gap between germline ends came to 12 bases. The CDR3 has 15 amino acids. Written as DNA, the CDR3 is TGCGCCAGCAGCTTGGTCAGAGGGTTCAACAATGAGCAGTTCTTC. Translated, it gives CASSLVRGFNNEQFF.

As DNA, the CDR3 is TGTGCCAGCAGCCAAGAGTCCGGGACTAGCGGGATCACGCCGCGGGAAACCCAGTACTTC. Its protein product is CASSQESGTSGITPRETQYF. V usage is TRBV4-2 and J usage is TRBJ2-5; 13 bases match TRBD2. After removal of 0 bases from V and 8 bases from J, the junction contained 18 bases not matched to a gene. This CDR3 has 20 amino acids. In germline, CDR1 is LGHNA, CDR2 YNFKEQ.

Regarding this clonotype: The missing conserved phenylalanine or tryptophan at the end of this CDR3 makes a read error likely. The chain recombines TRBV5-1 with TRBJ2-1; D is unclear. The CDR3 totals 13 residues. Germline V CDR1 and CDR2: SGHRS, YFSETQ. CDR3 sequence: CATNGLDGNDQFL. As DNA, the CDR3 is TGCGCCACCAATGGTCTCGACGGTAATGATCAGTTCTTA.

With regard to this clonotype: Mismatch with germline at one junction end may stem from a read error. The CDR3: CSVEGQGGIERYF. The DNA for the CDR3 is TGCAGCGTTGAAGGTCAGGGGGGCATCGAGCGGTACTTC. This sequence joins TRBV29-1 and TRBJ2-7, with TRBD1 as a possible D gene (7 bases). This CDR3 has 13 amino acids. Germline V CDR1 and CDR2: SQVTM, ANQGSEA.

This clonotype was counted ten times or more. The rearrangement uses TRBV4-1 and TRBJ1-1; maybe TRBD1 (5 bases). V lost 4 bases and J lost 4, with 16 bases in between. CDR1 MGHRA and CDR2 YSYEKL come from the germline V gene. The length of the CDR3 is 15 residues. The DNA for the CDR3 is TGCGCCAGCAGCCTTTCTGGGGGGGGAGGCACTGAAGCTTTCTTT. This sequence encodes CASSLSGGGGTEAFF.

This sequence joins TRBV4-1 and TRBJ2-1; weak D call: TRBD2 (5 bases). In germline, CDR1 is MGHRA, CDR2 YSYEKL. Trimming removed 2 bases at V and 8 bases at J, with 16 bases between. The CDR3 sequence is 15 residues long. The CDR3 protein is CASSQRGLTCDEQFF. The CDR3 bases are TGCGCCAGCAGCCAACGTGGACTGACCTGTGATGAGCAGTTCTTC.

In nucleotides, the CDR3 is TGTGCCGGCGCCTACCACGGCGGGACGGGCATAGATACGCAGTATTTT. Translating gives CAGAYHGGTGIDTQYF. The gene calls are TRBV6-5 and TRBJ2-3; the D gene is possibly TRBD2 (6 bases). The V gene's germline CDR1 is MNHEY and CDR2 SVGAGI. Trimming removed 11 bases at V and 5 bases at J, with 26 bases between. The CDR3 extends over 16 amino acids.

As concerns this clonotype: The junction shows a germline mismatch at one end, possibly a read error. The chain uses TRBV6-1 and TRBJ2-1; 9 bases are shared with TRBD2. This CDR3 comprises 14 residues. Germline loops: CDR1 MNHNS, CDR2 SASEGT. The CDR3 coding sequence is TGTGCCAACAGAGGTTATAGCGGGAGAAATGACCAGTTGTTC. Translated, it gives CANRGYSGRNDQLF.

This chain connects TRBV29-1 to TRBJ2-5, with 7 bases fitting TRBD1. CDR1 and CDR2 (germline): SQVTM, ANQGSEA. The CDR3 spans 14 residues. After removal of 5 bases from V and 8 bases from J, the junction contained 14 bases not matched to a gene. The DNA of the CDR3 is TGCAGCGTTAACGACAGGGTCGGCAACCAAACCCAGTACTTC. Protein product: CSVNDRVGNQTQYF.

Remarks on this clonotype: This CDR3 is missing its conserved last phenylalanine or tryptophan, likely due to a read error. This chain joins TRBV29-1 and TRBJ2-1; the match to TRBD2 covers 10 bases. The length of the CDR3 is 15 residues. Germline V gene data show CDR1 as SQVTM and CDR2 as ANQGSEA. Germline trimming cut 4 bases from V and 6 bases from J; bases unmatched to any gene: 9. CDR3 in amino acids: CSVGPAGGFFNEQFL. CDR3 in DNA: TGCAGCGTTGGACCAGCGGGAGGGTTCTTCAATGAGCAGTTCTTA.

This clonotype was seen once. The junction does not match germline at one end; this may be a read error. The rearrangement uses TRBV6-5 and TRBJ2-7; 10 bases agree with TRBD1. Germline CDR1 is MNHEY and CDR2 is SVGAGI. The CDR3 totals 16 residues. For the CDR3, the DNA is TGTGCCAGTAGTTCCCCATCGGGACAGGGGTCTTACGAGCAGTACTTC. Amino acids: CASSSPSGQGSYEQYF.

On this clonotype: Given the absence of the conserved phenylalanine or tryptophan at the CDR3 end, a read error is likely. The gene calls are TRBV29-1 and TRBJ2-3; weak D call: TRBD2 (6 bases). V was shortened by 3 bases and J by 3 bases, with 16 bases between the two germline ends. CDR3 length: 15 amino acids. Germline CDR1 reads SQVTM; CDR2 reads ANQGSEA. The CDR3 sequence: CSVEKSGVRTDTQYY. DNA for the CDR3: TGCAGCGTTGAGAAATCGGGAGTGAGGACAGATACGCAGTATTAT.

For this clonotype: The junction and the germline gene differ at one end; a read error may be behind it. The chain is built from TRBV6-1 and TRBJ2-1; weak D call: TRBD2 (6 bases). The CDR3 covers 16 residues. The germline CDR1 and CDR2 sequences are MNHNS and SASEGT. The CDR3 DNA reads as TGTGACAGCACCCCTTATCTTAGCGGAGGCTGCAAAGAGCAGTTCTTC. Translation: CDSTPYLSGGCKEQFF.